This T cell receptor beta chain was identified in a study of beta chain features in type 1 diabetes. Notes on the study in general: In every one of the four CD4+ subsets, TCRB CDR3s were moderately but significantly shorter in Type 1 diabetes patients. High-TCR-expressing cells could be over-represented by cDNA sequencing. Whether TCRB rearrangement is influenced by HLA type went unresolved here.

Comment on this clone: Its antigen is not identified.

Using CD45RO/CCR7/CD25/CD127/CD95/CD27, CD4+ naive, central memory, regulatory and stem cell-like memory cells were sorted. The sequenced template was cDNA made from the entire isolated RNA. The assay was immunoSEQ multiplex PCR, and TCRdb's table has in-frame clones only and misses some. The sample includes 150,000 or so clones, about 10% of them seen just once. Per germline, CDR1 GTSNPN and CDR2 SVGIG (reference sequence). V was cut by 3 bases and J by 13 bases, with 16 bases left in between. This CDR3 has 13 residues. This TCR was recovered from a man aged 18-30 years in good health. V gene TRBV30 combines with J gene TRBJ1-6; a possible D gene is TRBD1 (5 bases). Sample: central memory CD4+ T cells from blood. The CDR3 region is CAWRQGLLQPLHF. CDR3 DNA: TGTGCCTGGAGGCAGGGCCTTCTTCAGCCCCTCCACTTT.